This entry lists 21 T cell receptor beta chains sequenced from one sample in a study of blood T cell repertoires in COVID-19. The table came from immunoSEQ multiplex PCR; TCRdb's copy has only in-frame clones and leaves some out. The sample lists roughly 200,000 clones, about four fifths occurring once. Sequenced material: peripheral blood. These receptors originate from a man aged 55 to 70 with acute or convalescent COVID-19.

The genes are TRBV3-1 (or the pseudogene TRBV3-2) and TRBJ1-2; D is unresolved. CDR1 is LGHDT, CDR2 YNNKEL, per germline (reference sequence). V lost 4 bases and J 12 bases, leaving 18 bases between the germline ends. This CDR3 has 13 amino acids. The CDR3 DNA reads as TGTGCCAGCAGCCGGGAGAGGACTGCAGCTAACACCTTC. Translated: CASSRERTAANTF.

This clone was picked up one time. The rearrangement links TRBV7-4 to TRBJ1-1; 10 nucleotides agree with TRBD1. The V segment lost 6 bases and the J segment 5 bases; nucleotides outside the gene matches: 12. CDR1 is SGHVT, CDR2 SQSDAQ, per germline. This CDR3 has 16 amino acids. This chain's CDR3 is CASSLSRDRGRTEAFF. The CDR3, as DNA: TGTGCCAGCAGTCTATCCCGGGACAGGGGTCGGACTGAAGCTTTCTTT.

This chain uses TRBV6-1 with TRBJ2-7; 7 bases map to TRBD2. CDR3 length equals 15 residues. After removal of 4 bases from V and 3 bases from J, the junction contained 9 bases not matched to a gene. Germline CDR1 reads MNHNS; CDR2 reads SASEGT. CDR3 amino acids: CASSAAPGLNYEQYF. For the CDR3, the DNA is TGTGCCAGCAGTGCAGCTCCGGGACTAAACTACGAGCAGTACTTC.

This chain uses TRBV19 with TRBJ2-5; 11 bases fit TRBD2. With 10 bases clipped from V and 6 bases from J, the junction kept 13 bases outside the gene matches. This CDR3 has 15 amino acids. Germline V lookup: CDR1 LNHDA, CDR2 SQIVND (reference sequence). The CDR3 sequence is CATRPTTSGMKTQYF. Written as DNA, the CDR3 is TGTGCCACCAGACCCACGACTAGCGGGATGAAGACCCAGTACTTC.

V gene TRBV11-2 combines with J gene TRBJ2-5; D is ambiguous. V lost 0 bases, J lost 5 bases, and 13 bases lay in between. CDR1 is SGHAT, CDR2 FQNNGV, per germline. The CDR3 contains 15 residues. The CDR3 nucleotides read TGTGCCAGCAGCTTAGAGCCGCAGACCGGGGAGACCCAGTACTTC. Its translation is CASSLEPQTGETQYF.

This clone was counted once. The chain joins TRBV24-1 to TRBJ2-1, with 8 nucleotides matching TRBD2. V dropped 5 bases and J dropped 10; count of bases not matched to a gene: 15. Germline V CDR1 and CDR2: KGHDR, SFDVKD. The CDR3 has 16 amino acids. CDR3 loop: CATSGTLAVPNQEQFF. In nucleotides, the CDR3 is TGTGCCACCAGTGGGACACTAGCGGTGCCAAACCAGGAGCAGTTCTTC.

This clone was recorded only once. The chain carries TRBV9 and TRBJ2-1; 7 positions match TRBD1. After removal of 7 bases from V and 1 base from J, the junction contained 14 bases not matched to a gene. The germline V gene encodes CDR1 SGDLS and CDR2 YYNGEE. This CDR3 region has 17 residues. The CDR3 reads CASQLYDRDTSYNEQFF. CDR3 in DNA: TGTGCCAGCCAACTCTACGACAGGGACACGTCCTACAATGAGCAGTTCTTC. The complete variable domain, with remaining parts taken from reference TRBV9 and TRBJ2-1, reads DSGVTQTPKHLITATGQRVTLRCSPRSGDLSVYWYQQSLDQGLQFLIQYYNGEERAKGNILERFSAQQFPDLHSELNLSSLELGDSALYFCASQLYDRDTSYNEQFFGPGTRLTVL.

V gene TRBV29-1 combines with J gene TRBJ2-1; D remains unclear. The CDR3 is made up of 14 amino acids. Trimming removed 6 bases from V and 5 bases from J, with 17 bases in between. Germline CDR1 is SQVTM and CDR2 is ANQGSEA. Here the CDR3 reads CSVQAGPTNNEQFF. CDR3 in DNA: TGCAGCGTCCAAGCAGGTCCAACAAACAATGAGCAGTTCTTC.

This rearrangement joins TRBV10-3 to TRBJ2-7, with 11 bases aligning to TRBD1. Germline lookup yields CDR1 ENHRY and CDR2 SYGVKD. The trim removed 3 bases at V and 5 bases at J, leaving 6 bases unmatched. The CDR3 loop spans 15 amino acids. The CDR3 nucleotides read TGTGCCATCAGTGACCCCCCGGGACAGGGGGACGAGCAGTACTTC. Translating gives CAISDPPGQGDEQYF.

This clone was counted only a few times. V gene TRBV5-1 combines with J gene TRBJ2-2, with a tentative D call TRBD1 (7 bases). Germline lookup yields CDR1 SGHRS and CDR2 YFSETQ. The CDR3 covers 16 residues. Trimming removed 2 bases at V and 8 bases at J, with 19 bases between. The CDR3 DNA sequence: TGCGCCAGCAGCTTAGAACACGCAGGGGGACTTGGGGAGCTGTTTTTT. Translation gives CASSLEHAGGLGELFF.

The rearrangement joins TRBV11-2 to TRBJ2-7; D remains ambiguous. V lost 3 bases, J lost 2 bases, and 23 bases lay in between. This CDR3 has 18 amino acids. The germline V gene has CDR1 SGHAT and CDR2 FQNNGV. CDR3 sequence reads: CASSFPGGRQLLTYEQYF. The CDR3 DNA reads as TGTGCCAGCAGCTTCCCGGGTGGTAGGCAGCTTTTAACCTACGAGCAGTACTTC. Full variable domain (outside the CDR3, taken from reference TRBV11-2 and TRBJ2-7): EAGVAQSPRYKIIEKRQSVAFWCNPISGHATLYWYQQILGQGPKLLIQFQNNGVVDDSQLPKDRFSAERLKGVDSTLKIQPAKLEDSAVYLCASSFPGGRQLLTYEQYFGPGTRLTVT.

The chain is built from TRBV7-7 and TRBJ1-3; the match to TRBD1 covers 7 bases. Per germline, CDR1 SSHAT and CDR2 FNYEAQ (reference sequence). V was clipped by 5 bases and J by 0 bases; unmatched bases: 4. This CDR3 is built from 15 residues. CDR3 in DNA: TGTGCCAGCAGCCAGGGGACAGCCTCTGGAAACACCATATATTTT. It encodes CASSQGTASGNTIYF.

This chain connects TRBV5-4 to TRBJ1-4; TRBD1 agrees at 9 bases. The CDR3 loop spans 18 amino acids. The V and J ends lost 0 bases and 6 bases, in that order; junction bases with no gene match: 12. The germline V gene has CDR1 SGHNT and CDR2 YYREEE (reference sequence). In DNA form, the CDR3 reads TGTGCCAGCAGCTTGGCCGGAGGTACAGGGGGCCAGGATGAAAAACTGTTTTTT. Amino acids: CASSLAGGTGGQDEKLFF.

This clone was found once. The gene calls are TRBV5-1 and TRBJ2-3, with TRBD2 identical over 11 bases. CDR3 length: 18 amino acids. V lost 0 bases to trimming and J lost 0 bases; unmatched junction nucleotides: 6. The V gene's germline CDR1 is SGHRS and CDR2 YFSETQ. The chain's CDR3 is CASSLGSSGGTSTDTQYF. In DNA form, the CDR3 reads TGCGCCAGCAGCTTGGGTTCTAGCGGGGGGACTAGCACAGATACGCAGTATTTT.

V gene TRBV21-1 combines with J gene TRBJ1-1; TRBD1 is taken as the D call from the table, unchecked against the DNA. TRBV21-1 is a documented pseudogene. The CDR3 has 14 residues. The CDR3 region has the DNA TGTGCCAGCAGCAAATGGACAGGGGCGGTTGAAGCTTTCTTT. Protein sequence: CASSKWTGAVEAFF.

V and J are TRBV5-1 and TRBJ1-6; 8 nucleotides align to TRBD1. Trimming cost V 0 bases and J 10 bases; bases outside gene matches: 3. Germline assignment: CDR1 SGHRS and CDR2 YFSETQ. The CDR3 has 14 residues. The CDR3 DNA sequence: TGCGCCAGCAGCTTGGGACAGGGGATGTCACCCCTCCACTTT. It is translated as CASSLGQGMSPLHF.

CDR3 in DNA: TGTGCCAGCAGCCGTCCGGGACTAGCGGGGGGGCTTGGCGGGGAGCTGTTTTTT. This codes for CASSRPGLAGGLGGELFF. The rearrangement uses TRBV5-4 and TRBJ2-2; TRBD2 agrees at 16 bases. Germline CDR1 and CDR2: SGHNT and YYREEE (reference sequence). The CDR3 spans 18 residues. Trimming removed 4 bases from V and 7 bases from J; junction bases left unmatched: 10.

The chain employs TRBV12-3 or TRBV12-4 and TRBJ1-6; D is possibly TRBD1 (5 bases). Deletions cut 4 bases from V and 6 bases from J, with 7 bases between. The CDR3 is 13 amino acids. DNA for the CDR3: TGTGCCAGCAGTTCGACAGCTAATTCACCCCTCCACTTT. Translating gives CASSSTANSPLHF.

The CDR3 loop is CASSLAGGLQETQYF. CDR3 nucleotide sequence: TGTGCCAGCAGCTTAGCGGGGGGGCTTCAAGAGACCCAGTACTTC. The chain couples TRBV6-2 or TRBV6-3 to TRBJ2-5; 11 bases fit TRBD2. Germline CDR1 and CDR2: MNHEY and SVGEGT. CDR3 size: 15 residues. V was clipped by 6 bases and J by 2 bases; unmatched bases: 5.

V is TRBV7-9 and J is TRBJ1-1; maybe TRBD1 (5 bases). Deletions cut 6 bases from V and 5 bases from J, with 13 bases between. Per germline, CDR1 SEHNR and CDR2 FQNEAQ (reference sequence). The CDR3 loop spans 13 amino acids. The DNA of the CDR3 is TGTGCCAGCAGTCGCCTGGAGGGGACTGAAGCTTTCTTT. Residues: CASSRLEGTEAFF.

CDR3 region: CASSQAGGSTETQYF. CDR3 in DNA: TGTGCCAGCAGCCAAGCCGGGGGATCTACGGAGACCCAGTACTTC. This chain connects TRBV4-2 to TRBJ2-5; TRBD2 might be the D (6 bases). CDR1 and CDR2 from the germline V gene are LGHNA and YNFKEQ. Trimming took off 1 base at V and 5 bases at J, with 14 bases between the two ends. The length of the CDR3 is 15 residues.